One sample yielded the 15 T cell receptor beta chains listed below, sequenced in a study of cytomegalovirus exposure and HLA in healthy donors (dated by TCRdb to 2016 to 2017). The library was obtained by the immunoSEQ multiplex PCR assay. For the multiplex PCR, a mixture combining 60 forward primers for TCR Vbeta segments and 13 reverse primers for TCR Jbeta segments was used. As stored in TCRdb, this immuneACCESS dataset retains in-frame rearrangements with V and J assigned. A fraction of the clones does not appear; measured against another copy, unresolved V genes explain less than half of the discrepancy, and the remainder lacks a known reason. The sample includes approximately 150,000 clones, with approximately 80% observed a single time. The ten largest account for roughly 4% of the sample. The source material was PBMCs. The receptors were gathered from a woman aged 40 to 50 in good health and CMV-seropositive.

V is TRBV5-8 and J is TRBJ1-1; 9 bases line up with TRBD1. Per the germline V gene, CDR1 is SGHTS and CDR2 is YDEGEE. The CDR3 extends over 14 amino acids. V was clipped by 4 bases and J by 6 bases; unmatched bases: 7. The CDR3: CASSRSGTGPEAFF. CDR3 DNA: TGTGCCAGCAGCCGATCCGGGACAGGGCCTGAAGCTTTCTTT.

J is TRBJ2-7 and V is TRBV14; no firm D call. The CDR3 runs 11 residues. Trimming pared 4 bases from V and 4 bases from J, leaving 5 bases between. CDR1 and CDR2 from the germline V gene are SGHDN and FVKESK. The CDR3 DNA follows: TGTGCCAGCAGCCTAAATTACGAGCAGTACTTC. Protein product: CASSLNYEQYF.

J is TRBJ1-2 and V is TRBV11-2; a possible D gene is TRBD1 (6 bases). Germline CDR1 and CDR2: SGHAT and FQNNGV. The CDR3 loop spans 16 amino acids. Trimming took 2 bases from V and 1 from J, leaving 14 bases between them. This CDR3 reads CASSLYGGVGNYGYTF. The CDR3 nucleotides read TGTGCCAGCAGCTTATATGGGGGCGTTGGTAACTATGGCTACACCTTC.

J is TRBJ2-7 and V is TRBV28, with 9 bases lining up with TRBD2. Germline lookup yields CDR1 MDHEN and CDR2 SYDVKM. With 3 bases clipped from V and 5 bases from J, the junction kept 8 bases outside the gene matches. The length of the CDR3 is 15 residues. CDR3: CASSFQSGGTDEQYF. The CDR3 nucleotides read TGTGCCAGCAGTTTCCAGAGCGGGGGGACTGACGAGCAGTACTTC.

The V and J genes are TRBV6-5 and TRBJ1-1; D may be TRBD1 (5 bases). Looked up from germline, CDR1 is MNHEY and CDR2 is SVGAGI. The CDR3 is 13 residues long. V lost 8 bases, J lost 0 bases, and 10 bases lay in between. The CDR3 here is CASARALNTEAFF. The CDR3 region has the DNA TGTGCCAGCGCCAGGGCCTTGAACACTGAAGCTTTCTTT.

This rearrangement joins TRBV28 to TRBJ2-2; D is undetermined. With 5 bases removed from V and 9 bases from J, the gap between germline ends came to 13 bases. The CDR3 length is 13 residues. The V gene's germline CDR1 is MDHEN and CDR2 SYDVKM. CDR3 nucleotide sequence: TGTGCCAGCAGTCCCCCCTTTTGGCGGGAGCTGTTTTTT. Protein sequence: CASSPPFWRELFF.

V gene TRBV5-4 combines with J gene TRBJ1-1, with a weak D call TRBD1 (6 bases). The ends were cut back, 4 bases at V and 5 bases at J, with 15 bases in the middle. CDR1 SGHNT and CDR2 YYREEE come from the germline V gene (reference sequence). CDR3 length: 14 amino acids. The CDR3 DNA sequence: TGTGCCAGCAGCATTGACAGGTCTAGAACTGAAGCTTTCTTT. This translates into CASSIDRSRTEAFF.

V and J are TRBV2 and TRBJ1-5; D ambiguous. V was cut by 4 bases and J by 5 bases, with 12 bases left in between. Per the germline V gene, CDR1 is SNHLY and CDR2 is FYNNEI. This CDR3 region has 14 residues. The chain's CDR3 is CASSGPREDQPQHF. The CDR3 DNA reads TGTGCCAGCAGTGGTCCCCGGGAGGATCAGCCCCAGCATTTT.

The rearrangement joins TRBV30 to TRBJ2-1; 7 bases are a match to TRBD1. Germline V gene sequence: CDR1 GTSNPN, CDR2 SVGIG (reference sequence). The junction had 4 bases not matched to a gene; V was cut back by 0 bases and J by 2 bases. There are 15 residues in the CDR3. CDR3 sequence reads: CAWSVEGAAYNEQFF. The CDR3 DNA reads as TGTGCCTGGAGTGTTGAGGGGGCTGCCTACAATGAGCAGTTCTTC.

The V call is TRBV2, the J call TRBJ1-1; D not certain. Germline lookup yields CDR1 SNHLY and CDR2 FYNNEI. V was trimmed by 3 bases and J by 10 bases, leaving 6 bases between them. The CDR3 loop spans 10 amino acids. CDR3 residues: CASSDLLAFF. Written as DNA, the CDR3 is TGTGCCAGCAGTGATCTGTTAGCTTTCTTT.

The chain is built from TRBV25-1 and TRBJ2-3, with a possible D match to TRBD2 (5 bases). The CDR3 contains 18 residues. Germline assignment: CDR1 MGHDK and CDR2 SYGVNS. The germline V and J ends were trimmed by 4 bases and 6 bases, with 26 bases remaining between them. The DNA for the CDR3 is TGTGCCAGCAGTGCTCATCGGGGTGCGGACCCTACTGCGGATACGCAGTATTTT. Translating it yields CASSAHRGADPTADTQYF. The entire variable domain, with the rest obtained from reference TRBV25-1 and TRBJ2-3, is as follows: EADIYQTPRYLVIGTGKKITLECSQTMGHDKMYWYQQDPGMELHLIHYSYGVNSTEKGDLSSESTVSRIRTEHFPLTLESARPSHTSQYLCASSAHRGADPTADTQYFGPGTRLTVL.

The sample holds one count of this clone. This chain uses TRBV28 with TRBJ2-4; the D gene is possibly TRBD2 (5 bases). The CDR3 loop spans 16 amino acids. The V gene lost 2 bases and the J gene lost 1 base, with 12 bases spanning the gap. CDR1 and CDR2 (germline): MDHEN, SYDVKM. The CDR3 protein is CASSLEGFWAKNIQYF. CDR3 coding DNA: TGTGCCAGCAGTTTAGAGGGTTTTTGGGCCAAAAACATTCAGTACTTC.

The chain recombines TRBV5-1 with TRBJ2-7, with 8 bases lining up with TRBD1. Trimming took 0 bases from V and 2 from J; bases not matched to a gene: 1. The CDR3 contains 14 residues. The germline V gene encodes CDR1 SGHRS and CDR2 YFSETQ. The CDR3 bases are TGCGCCAGCAGCTTGGGGACAGGGACCTACGAGCAGTACTTC. This gives the protein CASSLGTGTYEQYF.

On this clone itself: The sample contains more than one DNA sequence encoding this CDR3. The CDR3 region is CASSSGTEETQYF. Written as DNA, the CDR3 is TGTGCCAGCAGCTCTGGGACTGAAGAGACCCAGTACTTC. The V gene is TRBV5-4, the J gene TRBJ2-5; D is possibly TRBD2 (6 bases). The CDR3 is 13 amino acids. V was shortened by 3 bases and J by 3 bases, with 9 bases between the two germline ends. Per germline, CDR1 SGHNT and CDR2 YYREEE (reference sequence). The full variable domain, its missing parts supplied by reference TRBV5-4 and TRBJ2-5, is ETGVTQSPTHLIKTRGQQVTLRCSSQSGHNTVSWYQQALGQGPQFIFQYYREEENGRGNFPPRFSGLQFPNYSSELNVNALELDDSALYLCASSSGTEETQYFGPGTRLLVL.

V is TRBV9 and J is TRBJ2-5, with 8 positions matching TRBD1. Germline-derived CDR1 and CDR2 are SGDLS and YYNGEE. The trim removed 3 bases at V and 5 bases at J, leaving 9 bases unmatched. This CDR3 region has 15 residues. CDR3 protein: CASSALGTGGETQYF. The CDR3 DNA reads TGTGCCAGCAGCGCGTTAGGGACAGGAGGGGAGACCCAGTACTTC.